This paragraph covers one T cell receptor (beta chain) sequence. Its matching antigen is unknown. This CDR3 comprises 18 residues. V was clipped by 4 bases and J by 7 bases; unmatched bases: 17. The germline V gene has CDR1 SGDLS and CDR2 YYNGEE. These data originate in a study of response to subunit inactivated influenza vaccine. Using its own MiXCR run on the RT-PCR reads, TCRdb lists one record per CDR3 protein. The sample consists of 500,000 or so distinct CDR3 sequences, more than 15% of them appearing once. Study-level findings and limits: Few new T cells, the authors suggested, are recruited by each seasonal influenza vaccination.

The specimen was CD4+ T cells sorted from PBMCs, collected less than 25 months after vaccination. The gene calls are TRBV9 and TRBJ2-4; 10 bases map to TRBD1. This TCR came from a man between 50 and 75 years old who received an inactivated influenza vaccine. The CDR3 coding sequence is TGTGCCAGCAGCCTCCGGGACAGGGGAAGGTTCGGAGTGAACATTCAGTACTTC. This codes for CASSLRDRGRFGVNIQYF.